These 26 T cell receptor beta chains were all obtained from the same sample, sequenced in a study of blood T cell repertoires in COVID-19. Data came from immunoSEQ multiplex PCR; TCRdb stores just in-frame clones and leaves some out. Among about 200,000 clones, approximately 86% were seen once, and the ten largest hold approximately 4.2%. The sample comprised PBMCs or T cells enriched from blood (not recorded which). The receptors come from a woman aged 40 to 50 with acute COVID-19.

The CDR3 coding sequence is TGTGCCAGCGGCGACAGGGGGCTGTTTTTT. Amino acids: CASGDRGLFF. The chain uses TRBV2 and TRBJ2-2; 8 bases agree with TRBD1. The germline gives CDR1 SNHLY, CDR2 FYNNEI. With 8 bases clipped from V and 13 bases from J, the junction kept 3 bases outside the gene matches. There are 10 residues in the CDR3.

In nucleotides, the CDR3 is TGTGCCACCAGCAGAGAGAAGGGGCCTGGAAACACCATATATTTT. It encodes CATSREKGPGNTIYF. The V and J genes are TRBV15 and TRBJ1-3; possibly TRBD1 for D (5 bases). Trimming removed 0 bases at V and 2 bases at J, with 8 bases between. The CDR3 has 15 residues. The germline gives CDR1 LNHNV, CDR2 YYDKDF (reference sequence). The full variable domain, its missing parts supplied by reference TRBV15 and TRBJ1-3, is DAMVIQNPRYQVTQFGKPVTLSCSQTLNHNVMYWYQQKSSQAPKLLFHYYDKDFNNEADTPDNFQSRRPNTSFCFLDIRSPGLGDTAMYLCATSREKGPGNTIYFGEGSWLTVV.

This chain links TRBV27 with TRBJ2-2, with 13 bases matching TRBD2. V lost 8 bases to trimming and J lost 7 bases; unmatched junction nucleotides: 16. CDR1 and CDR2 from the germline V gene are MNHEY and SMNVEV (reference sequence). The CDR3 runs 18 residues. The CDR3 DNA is TGTGCCAGCCGCTATCTCCGGACTAGCGGGAGAGTTGGCGGGGAGCTGTTTTTT. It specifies CASRYLRTSGRVGGELFF.

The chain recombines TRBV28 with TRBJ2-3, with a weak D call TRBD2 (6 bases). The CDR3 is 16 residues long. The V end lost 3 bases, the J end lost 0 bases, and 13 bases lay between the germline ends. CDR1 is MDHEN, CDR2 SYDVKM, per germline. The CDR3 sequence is CASSFRRGKSTDTQYF. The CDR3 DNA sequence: TGTGCCAGCAGTTTCAGGCGGGGCAAGAGCACAGATACGCAGTATTTT.

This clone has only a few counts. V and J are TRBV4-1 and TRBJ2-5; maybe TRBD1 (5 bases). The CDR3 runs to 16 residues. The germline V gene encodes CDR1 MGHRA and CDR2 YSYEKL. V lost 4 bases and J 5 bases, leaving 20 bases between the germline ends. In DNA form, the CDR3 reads TGCGCCAGCAGCCTTCTCGGGCGTCAGGGTGGTGAGACCCAGTACTTC. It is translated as CASSLLGRQGGETQYF.

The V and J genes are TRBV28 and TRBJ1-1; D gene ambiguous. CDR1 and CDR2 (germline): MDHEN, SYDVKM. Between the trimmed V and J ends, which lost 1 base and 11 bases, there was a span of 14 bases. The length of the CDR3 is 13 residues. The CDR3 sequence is CASSLLGASGAFF. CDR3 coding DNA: TGTGCCAGCAGTTTATTAGGCGCCTCGGGGGCTTTCTTT.

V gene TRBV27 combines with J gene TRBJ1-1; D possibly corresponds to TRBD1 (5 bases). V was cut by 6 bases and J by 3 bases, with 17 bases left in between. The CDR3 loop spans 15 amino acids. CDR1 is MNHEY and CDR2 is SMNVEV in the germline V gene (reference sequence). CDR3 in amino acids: CASSSPVQGHTEAFF. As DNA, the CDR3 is TGTGCCAGCAGCAGTCCTGTCCAGGGCCACACTGAAGCTTTCTTT.

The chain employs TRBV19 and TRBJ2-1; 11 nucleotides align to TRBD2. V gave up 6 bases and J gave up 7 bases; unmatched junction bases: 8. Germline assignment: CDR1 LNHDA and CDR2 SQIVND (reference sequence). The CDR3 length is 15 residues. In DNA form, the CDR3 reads TGTGCCAGTAGCCGTTATAGCGGGAGGGGGAATGAGCAGTTCTTC. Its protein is CASSRYSGRGNEQFF. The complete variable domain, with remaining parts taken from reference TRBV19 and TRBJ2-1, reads DGGITQSPKYLFRKEGQNVTLSCEQNLNHDAMYWYRQDPGQGLRLIYYSQIVNDFQKGDIAEGYSVSREKKESFPLTVTSAQKNPTAFYLCASSRYSGRGNEQFFGPGTRLTVL.

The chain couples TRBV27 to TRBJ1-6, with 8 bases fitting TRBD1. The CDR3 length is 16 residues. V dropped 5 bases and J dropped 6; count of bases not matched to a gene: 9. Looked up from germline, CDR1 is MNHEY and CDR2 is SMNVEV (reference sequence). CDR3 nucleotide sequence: TGTGCCAGCAGTACCAGGACAGGGCGGGGTAATTCACCCCTCCACTTT. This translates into CASSTRTGRGNSPLHF.

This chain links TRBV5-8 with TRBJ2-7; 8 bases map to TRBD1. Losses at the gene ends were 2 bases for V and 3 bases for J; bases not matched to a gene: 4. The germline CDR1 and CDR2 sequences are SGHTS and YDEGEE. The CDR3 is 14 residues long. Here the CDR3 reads CASSLGQGYYEQYF. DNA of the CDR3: TGTGCCAGCAGCTTAGGACAGGGCTACTACGAGCAGTACTTC.

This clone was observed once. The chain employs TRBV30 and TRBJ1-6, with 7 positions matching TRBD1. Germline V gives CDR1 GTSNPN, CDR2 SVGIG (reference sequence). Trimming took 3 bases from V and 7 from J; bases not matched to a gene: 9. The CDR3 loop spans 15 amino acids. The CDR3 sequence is CAWRLGGARNSPLHF. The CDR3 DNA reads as TGTGCCTGGAGGTTAGGGGGCGCGAGAAATTCACCCCTCCACTTT. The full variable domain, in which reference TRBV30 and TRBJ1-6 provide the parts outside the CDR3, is SQTIHQWPATLVQPVGSPLSLECTVEGTSNPNLYWYRQAAGRGLQLLFYSVGIGQISSEVPQNLSASRPQDRQFILSSKKLLLSDSGFYLCAWRLGGARNSPLHFGNGTRLTVT.

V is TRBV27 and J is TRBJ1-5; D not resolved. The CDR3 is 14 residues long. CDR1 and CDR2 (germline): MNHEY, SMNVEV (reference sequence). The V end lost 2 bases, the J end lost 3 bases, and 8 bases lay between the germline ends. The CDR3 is CASSLRSHNQPQHF. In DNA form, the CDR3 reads TGTGCCAGCAGTTTACGTAGTCACAATCAGCCCCAGCATTTT.

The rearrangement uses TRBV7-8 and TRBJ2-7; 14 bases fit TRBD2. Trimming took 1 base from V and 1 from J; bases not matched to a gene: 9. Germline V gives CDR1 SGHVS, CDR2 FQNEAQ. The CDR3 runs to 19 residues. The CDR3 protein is CASSLETSGRAGGSYEQYF. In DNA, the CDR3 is TGTGCCAGCAGCTTAGAGACTAGCGGGAGGGCCGGGGGATCCTACGAGCAGTACTTC. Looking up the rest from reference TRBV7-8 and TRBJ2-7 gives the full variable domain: GAGVSQSPRYKVAKRGQDVALRCDPISGHVSLFWYQQALGQGPEFLTYFQNEAQLDKSGLPSDRFFAERPEGSVSTLKIQRTQQEDSAVYLCASSLETSGRAGGSYEQYFGPGTRLTVT.

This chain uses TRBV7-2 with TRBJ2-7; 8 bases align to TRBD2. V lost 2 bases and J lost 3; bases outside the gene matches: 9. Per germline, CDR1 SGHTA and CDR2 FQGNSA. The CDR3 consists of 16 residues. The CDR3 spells CASSLKTSGVIYEQYF. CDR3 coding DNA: TGTGCCAGCAGCTTAAAAACTAGCGGAGTTATCTACGAGCAGTACTTC.

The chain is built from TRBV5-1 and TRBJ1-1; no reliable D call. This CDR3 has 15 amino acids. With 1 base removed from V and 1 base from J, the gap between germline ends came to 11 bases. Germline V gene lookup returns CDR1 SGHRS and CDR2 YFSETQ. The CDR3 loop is CASSLLAPGNTEAFF. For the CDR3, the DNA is TGCGCCAGCAGCTTGTTGGCCCCAGGGAACACTGAAGCTTTCTTT.

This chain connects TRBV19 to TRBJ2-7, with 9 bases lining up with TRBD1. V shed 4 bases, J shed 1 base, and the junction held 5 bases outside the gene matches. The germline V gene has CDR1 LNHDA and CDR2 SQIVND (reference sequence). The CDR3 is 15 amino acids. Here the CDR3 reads CASSTTGTGSYEQYF. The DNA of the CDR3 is TGTGCCAGTAGTACCACCGGGACAGGGTCCTACGAGCAGTACTTC.

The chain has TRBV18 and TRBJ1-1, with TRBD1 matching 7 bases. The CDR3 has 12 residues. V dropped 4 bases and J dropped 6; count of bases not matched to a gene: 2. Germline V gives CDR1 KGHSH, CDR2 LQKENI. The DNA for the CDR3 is TGTGCCAGCTCACGAGGGGGCCCTGAAGCTTTCTTT. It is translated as CASSRGGPEAFF.

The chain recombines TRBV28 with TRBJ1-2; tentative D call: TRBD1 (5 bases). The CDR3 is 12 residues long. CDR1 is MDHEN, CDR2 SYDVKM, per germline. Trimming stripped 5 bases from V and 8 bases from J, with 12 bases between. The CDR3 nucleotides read TGTGCCAGCAGTCTCCAGGGAACCGGCTACACCTTC. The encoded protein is CASSLQGTGYTF.

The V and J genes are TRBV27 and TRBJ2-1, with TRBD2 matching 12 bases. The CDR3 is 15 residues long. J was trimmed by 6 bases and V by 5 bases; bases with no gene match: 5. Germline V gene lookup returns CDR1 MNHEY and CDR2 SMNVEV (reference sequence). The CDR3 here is CASSPTSGSVNEQFF. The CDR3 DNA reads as TGTGCCAGCAGTCCGACTAGCGGGAGTGTCAATGAGCAGTTCTTC.

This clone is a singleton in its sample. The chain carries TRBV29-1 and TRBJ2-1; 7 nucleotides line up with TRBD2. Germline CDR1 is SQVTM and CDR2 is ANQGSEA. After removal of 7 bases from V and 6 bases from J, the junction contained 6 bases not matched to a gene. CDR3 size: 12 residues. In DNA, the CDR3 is TGCAGCGCCCGAATAGCGGGCAATGAGCAGTTCTTC. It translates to CSARIAGNEQFF.

CDR3 sequence (DNA): TGTGCCAGCGGGGCGGGAGGGCCGCCGGGAGAGACCCAGTACTTC. Translated: CASGAGGPPGETQYF. The gene calls are TRBV7-9 and TRBJ2-5; 9 bases line up with TRBD2. Germline CDR1 and CDR2: SEHNR and FQNEAQ (reference sequence). V lost 8 bases to trimming and J lost 4 bases; unmatched junction nucleotides: 11. The CDR3 has 15 amino acids. Combining the CDR3 with reference TRBV7-9 and TRBJ2-5 gives the whole variable domain DTGVSQNPRHKITKRGQNVTFRCDPISEHNRLYWYRQTLGQGPEFLTYFQNEAQLEKSRLLSDRFSAERPKGSFSTLEIQRTEQGDSAMYLCASGAGGPPGETQYFGPGTRLLVL.

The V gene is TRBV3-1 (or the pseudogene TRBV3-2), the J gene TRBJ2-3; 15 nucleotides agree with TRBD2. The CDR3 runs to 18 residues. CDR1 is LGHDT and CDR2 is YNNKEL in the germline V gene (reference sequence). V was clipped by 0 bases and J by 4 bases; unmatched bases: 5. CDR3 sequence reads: CASSQEGLAGGWADTQYF. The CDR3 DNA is TGTGCCAGCAGCCAAGAGGGACTAGCGGGAGGATGGGCAGATACGCAGTATTTT.

The DNA for the CDR3 is TGTGCCAGCAGCGTAGGGTGGGACAGGGGGCTCTCTGAAGCTTTCTTT. It is translated as CASSVGWDRGLSEAFF. The chain couples TRBV9 to TRBJ1-1, with TRBD1 matching over 12 bases. CDR3 size: 16 residues. V lost 0 bases to trimming and J lost 6 bases; unmatched junction nucleotides: 6. The germline CDR1 and CDR2 sequences are SGDLS and YYNGEE.

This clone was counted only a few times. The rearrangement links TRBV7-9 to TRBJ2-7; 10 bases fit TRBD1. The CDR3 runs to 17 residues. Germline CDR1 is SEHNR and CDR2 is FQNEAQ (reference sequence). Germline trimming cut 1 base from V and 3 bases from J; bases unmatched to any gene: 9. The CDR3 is CASSLGGTGVENYEQYF. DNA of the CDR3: TGTGCCAGCAGCTTAGGTGGGACAGGGGTCGAGAACTACGAGCAGTACTTC.

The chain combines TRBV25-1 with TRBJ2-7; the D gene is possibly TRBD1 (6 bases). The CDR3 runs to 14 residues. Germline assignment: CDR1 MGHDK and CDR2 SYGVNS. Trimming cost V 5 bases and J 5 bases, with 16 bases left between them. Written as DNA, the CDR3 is TGTGCCAGCAGTCAGGGGAGACTGGGCAACGAGCAGTACTTC. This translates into CASSQGRLGNEQYF.

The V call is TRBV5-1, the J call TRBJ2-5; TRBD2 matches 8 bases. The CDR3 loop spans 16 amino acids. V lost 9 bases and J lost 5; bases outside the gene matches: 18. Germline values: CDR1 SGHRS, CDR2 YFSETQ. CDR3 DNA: TGCGCCACCCAATTTTCAGCGGGAGTCGTCGGTGAGACCCAGTACTTC. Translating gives CATQFSAGVVGETQYF. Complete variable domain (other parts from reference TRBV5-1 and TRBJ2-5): KAGVTQTPRYLIKTRGQQVTLSCSPISGHRSVSWYQQTPGQGLQFLFEYFSETQRNKGNFPGRFSGRQFSNSRSEMNVSTLELGDSALYLCATQFSAGVVGETQYFGPGTRLLVL.